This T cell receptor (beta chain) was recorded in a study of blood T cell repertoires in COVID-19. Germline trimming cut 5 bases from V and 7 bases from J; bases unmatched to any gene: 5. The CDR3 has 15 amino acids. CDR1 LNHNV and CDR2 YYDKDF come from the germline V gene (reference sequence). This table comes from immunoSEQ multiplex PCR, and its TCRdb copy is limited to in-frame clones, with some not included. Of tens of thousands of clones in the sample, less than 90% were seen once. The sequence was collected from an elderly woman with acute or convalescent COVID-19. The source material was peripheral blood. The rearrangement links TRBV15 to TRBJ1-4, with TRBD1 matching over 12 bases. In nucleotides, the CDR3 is TGTGCCACCAGCCTTCCGGGACAGGGGGCTGAAAAACTGTTTTTT. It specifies CATSLPGQGAEKLFF.